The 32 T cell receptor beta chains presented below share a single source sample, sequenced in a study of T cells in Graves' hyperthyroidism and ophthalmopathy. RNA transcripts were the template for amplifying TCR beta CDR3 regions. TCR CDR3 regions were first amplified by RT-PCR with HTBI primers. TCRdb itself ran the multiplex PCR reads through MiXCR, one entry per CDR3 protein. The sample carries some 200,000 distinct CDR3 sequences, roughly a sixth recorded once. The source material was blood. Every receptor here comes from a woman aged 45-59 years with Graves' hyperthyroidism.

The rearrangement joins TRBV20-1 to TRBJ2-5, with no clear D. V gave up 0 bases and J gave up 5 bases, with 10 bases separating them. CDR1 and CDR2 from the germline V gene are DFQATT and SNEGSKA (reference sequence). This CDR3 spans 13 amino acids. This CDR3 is CSARDDRSETQYF. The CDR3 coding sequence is TGCAGTGCTAGAGATGACCGGTCGGAGACCCAGTACTTC.

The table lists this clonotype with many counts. CDR3 region: CASRRPGRPTEAFF. The CDR3 nucleotides are TGTGCCAGCAGAAGACCAGGGAGGCCCACTGAAGCTTTCTTT. J is TRBJ1-1 and V is TRBV27, with D perhaps matching TRBD1 (5 bases). The CDR3 has 14 amino acids. Trimming removed 6 bases from V and 4 bases from J, with 15 bases in between. CDR1 is MNHEY and CDR2 is SMNVEV in the germline V gene (reference sequence).

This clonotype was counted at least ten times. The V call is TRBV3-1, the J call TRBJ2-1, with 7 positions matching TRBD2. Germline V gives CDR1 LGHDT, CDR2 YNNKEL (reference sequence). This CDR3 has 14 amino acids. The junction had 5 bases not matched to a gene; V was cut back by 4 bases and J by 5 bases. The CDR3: CASSPASGNNEQFF. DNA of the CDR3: TGTGCCAGCAGCCCGGCTAGCGGAAACAATGAGCAGTTCTTC.

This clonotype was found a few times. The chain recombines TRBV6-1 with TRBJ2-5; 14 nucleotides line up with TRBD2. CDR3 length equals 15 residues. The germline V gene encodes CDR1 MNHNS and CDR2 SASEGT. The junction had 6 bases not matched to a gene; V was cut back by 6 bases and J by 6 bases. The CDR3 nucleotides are TGTGCCAGCAGCCCAAGGACTAGCGGGGGGAAGACCCAGTACTTC. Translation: CASSPRTSGGKTQYF.

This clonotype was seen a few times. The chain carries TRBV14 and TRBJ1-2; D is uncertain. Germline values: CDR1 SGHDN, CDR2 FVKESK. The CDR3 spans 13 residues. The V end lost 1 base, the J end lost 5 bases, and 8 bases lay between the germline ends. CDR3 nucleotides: TGTGCCAGCAGCCAAGTTTACGAGTATGGCTACACCTTC. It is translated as CASSQVYEYGYTF.

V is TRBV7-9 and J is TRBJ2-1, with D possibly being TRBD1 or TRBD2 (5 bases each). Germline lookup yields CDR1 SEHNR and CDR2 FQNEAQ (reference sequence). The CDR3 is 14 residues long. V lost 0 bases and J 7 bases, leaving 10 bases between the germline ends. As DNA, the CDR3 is TGTGCCAGCAGCTTAGCGGGAGAGGGGAATGAGCAGTTCTTC. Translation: CASSLAGEGNEQFF.

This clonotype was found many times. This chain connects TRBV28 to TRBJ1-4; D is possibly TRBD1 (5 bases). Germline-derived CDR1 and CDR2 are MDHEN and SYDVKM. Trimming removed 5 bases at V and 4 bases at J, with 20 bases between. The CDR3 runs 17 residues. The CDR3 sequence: CASSPRNAGYNNEKLFF. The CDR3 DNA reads TGTGCCAGCAGTCCCCGAAACGCAGGGTATAATAATGAAAAACTGTTTTTT.

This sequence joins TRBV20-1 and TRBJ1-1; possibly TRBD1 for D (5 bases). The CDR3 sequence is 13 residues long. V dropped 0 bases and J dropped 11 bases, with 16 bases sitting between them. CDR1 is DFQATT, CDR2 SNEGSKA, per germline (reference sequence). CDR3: CSARDSPTRGAFF. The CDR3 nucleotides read TGCAGTGCTAGAGATTCCCCCACACGGGGGGCTTTCTTT.

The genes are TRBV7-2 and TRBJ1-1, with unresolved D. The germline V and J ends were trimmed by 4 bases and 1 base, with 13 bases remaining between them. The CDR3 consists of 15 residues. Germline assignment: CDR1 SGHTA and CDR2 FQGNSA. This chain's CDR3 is CASSSPGTKNTEAFF. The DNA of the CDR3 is TGTGCCAGCAGCTCACCAGGCACAAAGAACACTGAAGCTTTCTTT.

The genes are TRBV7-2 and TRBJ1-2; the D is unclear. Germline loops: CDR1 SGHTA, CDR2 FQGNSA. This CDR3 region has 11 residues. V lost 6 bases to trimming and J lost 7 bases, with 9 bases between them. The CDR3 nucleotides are TGTGCCAGCAGTCAAAAAGGTGGCTACACCTTC. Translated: CASSQKGGYTF.

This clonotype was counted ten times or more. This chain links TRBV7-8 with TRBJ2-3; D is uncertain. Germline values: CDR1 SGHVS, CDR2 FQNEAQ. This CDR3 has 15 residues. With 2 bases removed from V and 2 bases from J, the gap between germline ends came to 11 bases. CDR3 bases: TGTGCCAGCAGCTTACCTCCTTGGGTCACAGATACGCAGTATTTT. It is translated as CASSLPPWVTDTQYF.

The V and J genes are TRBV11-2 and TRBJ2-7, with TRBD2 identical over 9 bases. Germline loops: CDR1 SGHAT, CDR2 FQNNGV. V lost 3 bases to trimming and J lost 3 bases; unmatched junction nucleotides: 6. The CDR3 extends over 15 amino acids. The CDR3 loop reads CASSFGLAPSYEQYF. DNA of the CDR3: TGTGCCAGCAGCTTCGGACTAGCGCCAAGCTACGAGCAGTACTTC.

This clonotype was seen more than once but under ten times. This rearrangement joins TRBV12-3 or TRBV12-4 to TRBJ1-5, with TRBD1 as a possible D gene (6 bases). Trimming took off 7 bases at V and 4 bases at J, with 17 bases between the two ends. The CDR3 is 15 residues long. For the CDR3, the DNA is TGTGCCAGCAATACCCGGGGACAACGTAATCAGCCCCAGCATTTT. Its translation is CASNTRGQRNQPQHF.

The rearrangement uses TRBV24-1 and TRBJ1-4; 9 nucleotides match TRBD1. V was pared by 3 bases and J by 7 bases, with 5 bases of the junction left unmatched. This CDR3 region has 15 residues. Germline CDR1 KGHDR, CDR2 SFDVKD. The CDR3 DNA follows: TGTGCCACCAGTGATACAGGGGGCGCGGGTGAAAAACTGTTTTTT. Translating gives CATSDTGGAGEKLFF.

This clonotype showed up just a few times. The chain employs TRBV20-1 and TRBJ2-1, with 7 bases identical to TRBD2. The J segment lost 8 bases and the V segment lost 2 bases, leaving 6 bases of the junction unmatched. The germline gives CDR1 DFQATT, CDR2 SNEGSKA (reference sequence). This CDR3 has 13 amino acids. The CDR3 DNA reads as TGCAGTGCTAGAACGGGAGGAGTGTATGAGCAGTTCTTC. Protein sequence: CSARTGGVYEQFF.

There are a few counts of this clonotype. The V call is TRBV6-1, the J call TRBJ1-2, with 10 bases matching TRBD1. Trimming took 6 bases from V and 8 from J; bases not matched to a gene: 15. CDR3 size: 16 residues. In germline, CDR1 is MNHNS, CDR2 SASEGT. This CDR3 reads CASSPGQGGLAGGYTF. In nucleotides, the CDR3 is TGTGCCAGCAGCCCAGGACAGGGGGGCCTGGCTGGGGGCTACACCTTC.

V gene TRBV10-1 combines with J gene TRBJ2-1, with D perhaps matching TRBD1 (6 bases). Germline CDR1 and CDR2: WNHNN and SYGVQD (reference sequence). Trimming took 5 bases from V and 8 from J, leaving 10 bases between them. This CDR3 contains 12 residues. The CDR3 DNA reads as TGCGCCAGCAGTCCAGAGGGGGATGAGCAGTTCTTC. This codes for CASSPEGDEQFF.

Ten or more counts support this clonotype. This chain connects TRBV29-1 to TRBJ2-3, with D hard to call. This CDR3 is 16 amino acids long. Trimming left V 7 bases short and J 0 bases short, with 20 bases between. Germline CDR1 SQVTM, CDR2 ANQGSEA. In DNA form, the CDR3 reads TGCAGCGCCGACCATCTTTTGACACCTAGCACAGATACGCAGTATTTT. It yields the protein CSADHLLTPSTDTQYF.

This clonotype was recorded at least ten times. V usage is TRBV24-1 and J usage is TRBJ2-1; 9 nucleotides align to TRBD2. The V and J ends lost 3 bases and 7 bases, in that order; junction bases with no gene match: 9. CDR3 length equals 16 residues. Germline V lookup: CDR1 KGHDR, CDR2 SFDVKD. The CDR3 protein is CATSDGLAGMINEQFF. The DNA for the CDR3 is TGTGCCACCAGTGATGGGCTAGCGGGAATGATAAATGAGCAGTTCTTC.

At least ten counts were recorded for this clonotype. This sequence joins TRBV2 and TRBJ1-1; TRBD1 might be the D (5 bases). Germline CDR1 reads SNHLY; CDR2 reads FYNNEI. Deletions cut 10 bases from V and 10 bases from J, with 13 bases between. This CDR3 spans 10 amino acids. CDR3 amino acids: CATRGTRAFF. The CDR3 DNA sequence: TGTGCCACTAGGGGCACTAGAGCTTTCTTT.

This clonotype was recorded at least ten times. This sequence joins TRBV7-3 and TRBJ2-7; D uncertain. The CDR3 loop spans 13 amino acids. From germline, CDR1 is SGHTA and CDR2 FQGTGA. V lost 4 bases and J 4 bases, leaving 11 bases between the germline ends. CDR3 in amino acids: CASSSTPGYEQYF. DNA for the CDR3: TGTGCCAGCAGCTCCACCCCTGGGTACGAGCAGTACTTC.

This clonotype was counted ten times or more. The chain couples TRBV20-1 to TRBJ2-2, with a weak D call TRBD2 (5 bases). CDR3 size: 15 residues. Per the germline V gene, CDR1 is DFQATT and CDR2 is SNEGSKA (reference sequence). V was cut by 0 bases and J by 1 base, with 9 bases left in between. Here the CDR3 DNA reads TGCAGTGCTAGAGATTACGGAGGGAACACCGGGGAGCTGTTTTTT. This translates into CSARDYGGNTGELFF.

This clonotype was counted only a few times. The CDR3 is CASSRQGIDYGYTF. CDR3 nucleotides: TGTGCCAGCAGCCGACAGGGAATCGACTATGGCTACACCTTC. V and J are TRBV5-6 and TRBJ1-2; 7 nucleotides align to TRBD1. This CDR3 contains 14 residues. V trimming: 4 bases; J trimming: 3 bases; junction bases outside the gene matches: 6. Germline V lookup: CDR1 SGHDT, CDR2 YYEEEE.

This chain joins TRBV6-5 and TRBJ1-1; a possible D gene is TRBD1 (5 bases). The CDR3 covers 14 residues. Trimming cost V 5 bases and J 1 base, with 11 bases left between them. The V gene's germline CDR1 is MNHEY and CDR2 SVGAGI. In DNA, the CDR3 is TGTGCCAGCAGTGCCTCGAGGGGGAACACTGAAGCTTTCTTT. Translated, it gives CASSASRGNTEAFF.

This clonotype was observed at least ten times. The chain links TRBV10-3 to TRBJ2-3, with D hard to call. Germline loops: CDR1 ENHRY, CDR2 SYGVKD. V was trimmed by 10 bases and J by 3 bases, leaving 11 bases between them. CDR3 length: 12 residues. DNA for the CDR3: TGTGCCACCCGCGGTGGGACAGATACGCAGTATTTT. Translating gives CATRGGTDTQYF.

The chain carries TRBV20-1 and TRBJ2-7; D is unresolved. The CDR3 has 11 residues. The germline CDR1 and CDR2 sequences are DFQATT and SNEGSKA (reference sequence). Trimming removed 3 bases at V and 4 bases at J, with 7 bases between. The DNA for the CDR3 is TGCAGTGCTAGGGACGGATACGAGCAGTACTTC. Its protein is CSARDGYEQYF.

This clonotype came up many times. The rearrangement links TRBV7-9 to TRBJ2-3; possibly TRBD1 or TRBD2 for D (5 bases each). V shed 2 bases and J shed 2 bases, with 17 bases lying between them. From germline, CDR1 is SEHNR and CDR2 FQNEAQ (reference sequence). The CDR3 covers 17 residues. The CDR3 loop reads CASSLPPGRDPTDTQYF. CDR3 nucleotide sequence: TGTGCCAGCAGCTTACCCCCTGGCAGGGACCCCACAGATACGCAGTATTTT. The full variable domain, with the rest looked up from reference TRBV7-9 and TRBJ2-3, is DTGVSQNPRHKITKRGQNVTFRCDPISEHNRLYWYRQTLGQGPEFLTYFQNEAQLEKSRLLSDRFSAERPKGSFSTLEIQRTEQGDSAMYLCASSLPPGRDPTDTQYFGPGTRLTVL.

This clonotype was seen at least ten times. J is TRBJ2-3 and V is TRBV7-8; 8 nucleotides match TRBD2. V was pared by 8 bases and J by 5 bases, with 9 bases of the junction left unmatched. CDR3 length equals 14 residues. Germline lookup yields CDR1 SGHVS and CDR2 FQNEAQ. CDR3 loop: CASAVLAVQDTQYF. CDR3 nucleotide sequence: TGTGCCAGCGCCGTACTAGCGGTCCAAGATACGCAGTATTTT. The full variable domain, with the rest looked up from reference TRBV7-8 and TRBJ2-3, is GAGVSQSPRYKVAKRGQDVALRCDPISGHVSLFWYQQALGQGPEFLTYFQNEAQLDKSGLPSDRFFAERPEGSVSTLKIQRTQQEDSAVYLCASAVLAVQDTQYFGPGTRLTVL.

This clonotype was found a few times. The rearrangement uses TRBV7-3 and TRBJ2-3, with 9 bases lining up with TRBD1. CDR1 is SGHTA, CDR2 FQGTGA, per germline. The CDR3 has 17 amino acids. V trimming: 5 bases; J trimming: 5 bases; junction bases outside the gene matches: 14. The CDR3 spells CASSPKTGGWHRDTQYF. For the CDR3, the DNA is TGTGCCAGCAGCCCAAAGACAGGGGGTTGGCACAGAGATACGCAGTATTTT.

In nucleotides, the CDR3 is TGCGCCAGCAACGGGGACAGAGGCAATCAGCCCCAGCATTTT. Protein sequence: CASNGDRGNQPQHF. The chain employs TRBV10-2 and TRBJ1-5; 7 positions agree with TRBD1. This CDR3 is 14 amino acids long. Per the germline V gene, CDR1 is WSHSY and CDR2 is SAAADI. The J segment lost 2 bases and the V segment lost 7 bases, leaving 5 bases of the junction unmatched.

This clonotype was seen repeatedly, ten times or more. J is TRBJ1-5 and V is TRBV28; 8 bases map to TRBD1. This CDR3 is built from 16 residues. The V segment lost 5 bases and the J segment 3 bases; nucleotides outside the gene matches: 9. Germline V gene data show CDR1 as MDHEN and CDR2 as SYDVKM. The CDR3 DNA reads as TGTGCCAGCAGTGCAACCAGGGGGCCCTTCAATCAGCCCCAGCATTTT. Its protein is CASSATRGPFNQPQHF.

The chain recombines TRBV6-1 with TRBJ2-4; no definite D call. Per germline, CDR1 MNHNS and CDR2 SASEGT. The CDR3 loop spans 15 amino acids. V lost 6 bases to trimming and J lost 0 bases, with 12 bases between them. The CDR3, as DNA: TGTGCCAGCAGAGGCACCGACCCAGCCAAAAACATTCAGTACTTC. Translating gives CASRGTDPAKNIQYF.